A selection of T cell receptor beta chains follows, all from one sample in a study of blood T cell repertoires in COVID-19. Clones were read by immunoSEQ multiplex PCR, and TCRdb kept only the in-frame ones, dropping some. Of more than 150,000 clones in the sample, roughly 82% were seen once. The sample comprised peripheral blood. The source is a woman between 50 and 59 years old with acute or convalescent COVID-19. Both conserved end residues are part of each CDR3. The D gene is left open where the match is weak. Clone sizes are given selectively: once, few, many, or a class where the clone is expanded.

j_gene,d_gene,v_gene,abundance,CDR3aa,CDR3nt
TRBJ2-1,NA,TRBV14,few,CASSHDPPGRNNEQFF,TGTGCCAGCAGCCACGACCCCCCAGGGAGGAACAATGAGCAGTTCTTC
TRBJ1-2,NA,TRBV5-6,NA,CASSLADYGYTF,TGTGCCAGCAGCTTGGCTGACTATGGCTACACCTTC
TRBJ2-7,NA,TRBV24-1,NA,CATSASGLSYEQYF,TGTGCCACCAGTGCCAGCGGGCTCTCCTACGAGCAGTACTTC
TRBJ1-6,TRBD1,TRBV19,NA,CASSARGAPLHF,TGTGCCAGTAGTGCCAGGGGGGCACCCCTCCACTTT
TRBJ2-7,TRBD1,TRBV4-3,once,CASSHNRGPYEQYF,TGCGCCAGCAGCCATAACAGGGGGCCCTACGAGCAGTACTTC
TRBJ1-5,TRBD1,TRBV11-2,NA,CASSVGTGGFNQPQHF,TGTGCCAGCAGCGTCGGGACAGGGGGCTTCAATCAGCCCCAGCATTTT
TRBJ1-5,NA,TRBV19,NA,CASSEQGYQPQHF,TGTGCCAGTAGTGAGCAGGGTTATCAGCCCCAGCATTTT
TRBJ2-7,NA,TRBV1,NA,CTSSHLLSGGPYEQYF,TGCACCAGCAGCCACCTACTTAGCGGGGGTCCCTACGAGCAGTACTTC
TRBJ1-2,TRBD1,TRBV4-1,NA,CASSQGPQGAPGYTF,TGCGCCAGCAGCCAAGGACCACAGGGGGCGCCCGGCTACACCTTC
TRBJ2-6,NA,TRBV7-3,NA,CASSSHAGHGSNVLTF,TGTGCCAGCAGCTCCCATGCAGGCCACGGATCCAACGTCCTGACTTTC
TRBJ1-2,NA,TRBV7-2,NA,CASSSGVVPYGYTF,TGTGCCAGCAGCTCGGGGGTGGTACCCTATGGCTACACCTTC
TRBJ1-5,TRBD1,TRBV7-8,NA,CASSQGARSNQPQHF,TGTGCCAGCAGCCAGGGGGCCAGGAGCAATCAGCCCCAGCATTTT
TRBJ1-6,NA,TRBV6-6,NA,CASSYSPGYNSPLHF,TGTGCCAGCAGTTACTCGCCAGGTTATAATTCACCCCTCCACTTT
TRBJ1-1,NA,TRBV3-1/TRBV3-2,NA,CASSQKGMNTEAFF,TGTGCCAGCAGCCAAAAGGGGATGAACACTGAAGCTTTCTTT
TRBJ2-6,NA,TRBV6-6,NA,CASRKTMGANVLTF,TGTGCCAGCAGGAAAACTATGGGGGCCAACGTCCTGACTTTC
TRBJ2-3,NA,TRBV9,NA,CASSVAGVERDTQYF,TGTGCCAGCAGCGTAGCGGGGGTGGAGAGGGATACGCAGTATTTT
TRBJ2-1,TRBD2,TRBV27,NA,CASSGGTTTWDNEQFF,TGTGCCAGCAGTGGAGGGACTACCACGTGGGACAATGAGCAGTTCTTC
TRBJ2-2,TRBD2,TRBV24-1,NA,CATSETPGLAGNTGELFF,TGTGCCACCAGTGAGACCCCCGGACTAGCGGGAAACACCGGGGAGCTGTTTTTT
TRBJ2-1,TRBD2,TRBV4-1,NA,CASSPRGVAGDNEQFF,TGCGCCAGCAGCCCCCGCGGGGTAGCGGGAGATAATGAGCAGTTCTTC
TRBJ2-1,NA,TRBV25-1,NA,CASSGGGGYNEQFF,TGTGCCAGCAGTGGCGGTGGCGGCTACAATGAGCAGTTCTTC
TRBJ1-5,NA,TRBV2,once,CASSRQTSNQPQHF,TGTGCCAGCAGTAGACAGACTAGCAATCAGCCCCAGCATTTT
TRBJ2-3,TRBD1,TRBV28,NA,CASSLLQGTTDTQYF,TGTGCCAGCAGTTTATTACAGGGGACCACAGATACGCAGTATTTT
TRBJ2-7,TRBD2,TRBV7-2,NA,CASSTTSGGAYEQYF,TGTGCCAGCAGCACAACTAGCGGGGGGGCCTACGAGCAGTACTTC
TRBJ2-5,TRBD2,TRBV9,few,CASSGVAGGHTETQYF,TGTGCCAGCAGCGGTGTAGCGGGAGGGCATACGGAGACCCAGTACTTC
TRBJ2-7,NA,TRBV28,NA,CASRPPTGQRVYEQYF,TGTGCCAGCAGGCCCCCCACAGGGCAAAGGGTTTACGAGCAGTACTTC
TRBJ1-5,NA,TRBV2,NA,CASSDKSGDQPQHF,TGTGCCAGCAGTGACAAAAGCGGGGACCAGCCCCAGCATTTT
TRBJ2-7,TRBD2,TRBV4-1,NA,CASSQRTSGQGEQYF,TGCGCCAGCAGCCAAAGGACTAGCGGACAGGGAGAGCAGTACTTC